Following are 30 T cell receptor beta chains from one sample sequenced in a study of blood T cell repertoires in COVID-19. Method: immunoSEQ multiplex PCR; TCRdb's copy keeps in-frame clones and lacks some. The sample consists of around 160,000 clones, 87% of them appearing once. Sequenced: peripheral blood. The source of these receptors is a man at least 80 years old with acute or convalescent COVID-19.

J is TRBJ2-5 and V is TRBV28; D gene ambiguous. Trimming left V 7 bases short and J 1 base short, with 7 bases between. The CDR3 sequence is 12 residues long. The germline CDR1 and CDR2 sequences are MDHEN and SYDVKM. This chain's CDR3 is CASKPGQETQYF. In DNA form, the CDR3 reads TGTGCCAGCAAACCGGGCCAAGAGACCCAGTACTTC.

With regard to this clone: A junction end diverges from the germline sequence, so it may reflect a read error. The chain joins TRBV3-1 (or the pseudogene TRBV3-2) to TRBJ2-1; TRBD2 aligns across 11 bases. The CDR3 extends over 15 amino acids. Germline values: CDR1 LGHDT, CDR2 YNNKEL (reference sequence). This CDR3 reads CASSQPTLAGGTFLF. CDR3 bases: TGTGCCAGCAGCCAGCCCACCCTAGCGGGGGGTACGTTTCTCTTC.

The J gene is TRBJ1-1, the V gene TRBV2; possibly TRBD1 for D (5 bases). Looked up from germline, CDR1 is SNHLY and CDR2 is FYNNEI. Trimming took 8 bases from V and 1 from J, leaving 17 bases between them. The CDR3 contains 15 residues. The CDR3 region has the DNA TGTGCCAGCGGAGAAGGCGGGACGGCGAACACTGAAGCTTTCTTT. This encodes CASGEGGTANTEAFF.

V usage is TRBV2 and J usage is TRBJ2-5, with 8 bases that match TRBD1. Germline CDR1 and CDR2: SNHLY and FYNNEI. The ends lost 5 bases at V and 2 bases at J; junction bases unmatched: 1. The CDR3 has 13 residues. The CDR3 nucleotides read TGTGCCAGCAGTCGACAGGGGCAAGAGACCCAGTACTTC. Translated: CASSRQGQETQYF.

This clone was seen just once. The chain is built from TRBV21-1 and TRBJ2-6; the DNA was not used to check the table's D call, TRBD1. TRBV21-1 is a documented pseudogene. This CDR3 spans 18 amino acids. This CDR3 reads CASIGDRGPLGGANVLTF. In DNA, the CDR3 is TGTGCCAGCATAGGAGACAGGGGACCCCTGGGGGGGGCCAACGTCCTGACTTTC.

The chain is built from TRBV6-5 and TRBJ1-2, with unresolved D. The CDR3 covers 15 residues. V lost 0 bases and J 4 bases, leaving 12 bases between the germline ends. Germline V gene lookup returns CDR1 MNHEY and CDR2 SVGAGI. The CDR3 is CASSYSGLAGYGYTF. DNA of the CDR3: TGTGCCAGCAGTTACTCCGGACTAGCGGGCTATGGCTACACCTTC.

CDR3 sequence reads: CASAGGLNTGELFF. DNA for the CDR3: TGCGCCAGCGCAGGGGGATTGAACACCGGGGAGCTGTTTTTT. The chain combines TRBV5-1 with TRBJ2-2; TRBD1 aligns across 7 bases. Per the germline V gene, CDR1 is SGHRS and CDR2 is YFSETQ. Germline trimming cut 7 bases from V and 1 base from J; bases unmatched to any gene: 4. The CDR3 is 14 residues long.

Only one count was recorded for this clone. The chain employs TRBV7-9 and TRBJ1-4, with 7 bases identical to TRBD1. V shed 3 bases, J shed 7 bases, and the junction held 5 bases outside the gene matches. The CDR3 totals 14 residues. Germline assignment: CDR1 SEHNR and CDR2 FQNEAQ (reference sequence). The CDR3 sequence is CASSFGTAVEKLFF. The CDR3, as DNA: TGTGCCAGCAGCTTCGGGACAGCTGTTGAAAAACTGTTTTTT.

This chain connects TRBV19 to TRBJ2-1, with 9 positions matching TRBD2. The germline V gene encodes CDR1 LNHDA and CDR2 SQIVND (reference sequence). This CDR3 has 14 amino acids. V shed 10 bases and J 9 bases; nucleotides not matched to a gene: 13. The CDR3 region is CAILFKLAGCEQFF. The CDR3 DNA follows: TGTGCCATCCTCTTTAAGCTAGCGGGATGTGAGCAGTTCTTC.

The chain employs TRBV5-1 and TRBJ2-7; 8 bases align to TRBD1. The CDR3 is 15 residues long. With V trimmed by 0 bases and J by 3 bases, 5 bases remained unmatched. Germline CDR1 is SGHRS and CDR2 is YFSETQ. This CDR3 reads CASSLGDRINYEQYF. CDR3 DNA sequence: TGCGCCAGCAGCTTGGGGGACAGGATTAACTACGAGCAGTACTTC.

V gene TRBV10-3 combines with J gene TRBJ2-2, with D tentatively TRBD1 (6 bases). CDR3 size: 17 residues. Trimming pared 0 bases from V and 0 bases from J, leaving 11 bases between. CDR1 is ENHRY, CDR2 SYGVKD, per germline. The CDR3 nucleotides are TGTGCCATCAGTGAGTCGCAGGGGACAACGAACACCGGGGAGCTGTTTTTT. Protein: CAISESQGTTNTGELFF.

The chain employs TRBV28 and TRBJ2-1, with 10 nucleotides matching TRBD2. V lost 5 bases to trimming and J lost 4 bases; unmatched junction nucleotides: 5. This CDR3 is built from 15 residues. Germline CDR1 reads MDHEN; CDR2 reads SYDVKM. The CDR3, as DNA: TGTGCCAGCAGTGTAGCGGGAGGTAAATACAATGAGCAGTTCTTC. Its translation: CASSVAGGKYNEQFF.

The chain links TRBV11-3 to TRBJ2-3, with TRBD1 as a possible D gene (6 bases). CDR1 is SGHNT, CDR2 YENEEA, per germline. This CDR3 region has 14 residues. Between the trimmed V and J ends, which lost 5 bases and 5 bases, there was a span of 14 bases. This chain's CDR3 is CASSQVGGIDTQYF. In nucleotides, the CDR3 is TGTGCCAGCAGCCAAGTTGGGGGCATAGATACGCAGTATTTT. Full variable domain (rest looked up from reference TRBV11-3 and TRBJ2-3): EAGVVQSPRYKIIEKKQPVAFWCNPISGHNTLYWYLQNLGQGPELLIRYENEEAVDDSQLPKDRFSAERLKGVDSTLKIQPAELGDSAVYLCASSQVGGIDTQYFGPGTRLTVL.

The V and J genes are TRBV29-1 and TRBJ2-1; 7 bases match TRBD1. V lost 4 bases, J lost 10 bases, and 16 bases stayed unmatched. The germline gives CDR1 SQVTM, CDR2 ANQGSEA. This CDR3 comprises 15 residues. The CDR3 DNA reads TGCAGCGTTGCCCCCCACACGACAGGGACCGGCGAGCAGTTCTTC. It yields the protein CSVAPHTTGTGEQFF.

This clone has only a few counts. The chain has TRBV7-9 and TRBJ1-2, with unresolved D. The V and J ends lost 2 bases and 4 bases respectively, with 5 bases between them. The CDR3 contains 12 residues. Germline assignment: CDR1 SEHNR and CDR2 FQNEAQ (reference sequence). The CDR3 nucleotides read TGTGCCAGCAGCTTATCAGGCTATGGCTACACCTTC. Residues: CASSLSGYGYTF.

This chain links TRBV6-4 with TRBJ2-3; 11 bases line up with TRBD2. J lost 4 bases, V lost 0 bases, and 3 bases had no gene match. The CDR3 sequence is 16 residues long. Germline V gene sequence: CDR1 MRHNA, CDR2 SNTAGT. The CDR3 is CASSDSSGGAADTQYF. In nucleotides, the CDR3 is TGTGCCAGCAGTGACTCTAGCGGGGGGGCGGCAGATACGCAGTATTTT.

The genes are TRBV6-6 and TRBJ1-5; 9 bases match TRBD1. V shed 5 bases and J 0 bases; nucleotides not matched to a gene: 14. The CDR3 runs to 19 residues. Germline assignment: CDR1 MNHNY and CDR2 SVGAGI (reference sequence). This CDR3 reads CASSRLLGTGPYSNQPQHF. The CDR3 bases are TGTGCCAGCAGTCGGCTCCTAGGGACAGGGCCGTATAGCAATCAGCCCCAGCATTTT.

The rearrangement uses TRBV5-1 and TRBJ1-2, with unresolved D. The CDR3 covers 14 residues. The germline CDR1 and CDR2 sequences are SGHRS and YFSETQ. V was trimmed by 4 bases and J by 4 bases, leaving 14 bases between them. CDR3 in amino acids: CASSPEGVGYGYTF. The CDR3, as DNA: TGCGCCAGCAGCCCCGAGGGAGTTGGCTATGGCTACACCTTC.

This chain links TRBV28 with TRBJ1-1; 7 positions agree with TRBD1. Per the germline V gene, CDR1 is MDHEN and CDR2 is SYDVKM. CDR3 length equals 15 residues. The trim removed 2 bases at V and 3 bases at J, leaving 6 bases unmatched. CDR3 sequence: CASSLATGSDTEAFF. In nucleotides, the CDR3 is TGTGCCAGCAGTTTAGCGACAGGGTCGGACACTGAAGCTTTCTTT.

This clone has just one count. V and J are TRBV6-5 and TRBJ2-7; a weak D match, TRBD2 (6 bases). The germline V gene has CDR1 MNHEY and CDR2 SVGAGI. The CDR3 loop spans 15 amino acids. Trimming took 6 bases from V and 3 from J, leaving 18 bases between them. DNA of the CDR3: TGTGCCAGCAGCCGCCCCGCTAGCGCAAACTACGAGCAGTACTTC. It translates to CASSRPASANYEQYF.

This CDR3 reads CASGRQWITDTQYF. CDR3 in DNA: TGTGCCAGCGGAAGACAGTGGATCACAGATACGCAGTATTTT. The gene calls are TRBV2 and TRBJ2-3, with D possibly matching TRBD1 (5 bases). The V gene's germline CDR1 is SNHLY and CDR2 FYNNEI. This CDR3 is 14 amino acids long. V lost 8 bases and J lost 2, with 14 bases in between.

With regard to this clone: At the DNA level, this CDR3 is encoded by other sequences in the same sample as well. V is TRBV18 and J is TRBJ1-2, with 7 positions matching TRBD1. J was trimmed by 3 bases and V by 6 bases; bases with no gene match: 4. The CDR3 totals 13 residues. Germline V CDR1 and CDR2: KGHSH, LQKENI. The CDR3 spells CASSPGTDYGYTF. Here the CDR3 DNA reads TGTGCCAGCTCGCCCGGGACAGACTATGGCTACACCTTC. The variable domain in full, with the rest retrieved from reference TRBV18 and TRBJ1-2, is NAGVMQNPRHLVRRRGQEARLRCSPMKGHSHVYWYRQLPEEGLKFMVYLQKENIIDESGMPKERFSAEFPKEGPSILRIQQVVRGDSAAYFCASSPGTDYGYTFGSGTRLTVV.

The chain has TRBV6-5 and TRBJ1-4; D is perhaps TRBD1 (5 bases). Germline CDR1 and CDR2: MNHEY and SVGAGI. CDR3 length: 15 amino acids. With 0 bases removed from V and 6 bases from J, the gap between germline ends came to 11 bases. The DNA for the CDR3 is TGTGCCAGCAGTTACTCCTGGGCAGGGCATGAAAAACTGTTTTTT. It is translated as CASSYSWAGHEKLFF.

V usage is TRBV13 and J usage is TRBJ2-5; D not resolved. The CDR3 covers 13 residues. Between the trimmed V and J ends, which lost 0 bases and 5 bases, there was a span of 7 bases. Per germline, CDR1 PRHDT and CDR2 FYEKMQ (reference sequence). CDR3 amino acids: CASSLGSRETQYF. The CDR3 DNA reads TGTGCCAGCAGCTTAGGGTCGAGGGAGACCCAGTACTTC.

V and J are TRBV5-6 and TRBJ2-1, with TRBD1 as a possible D gene (6 bases). V shed 2 bases and J shed 0 bases, with 9 bases lying between them. Per the germline V gene, CDR1 is SGHDT and CDR2 is YYEEEE. The CDR3 contains 15 residues. The DNA of the CDR3 is TGTGCCAGCAGCTTCAGACAGGACTCCTACAATGAGCAGTTCTTC. Encoded protein: CASSFRQDSYNEQFF.

The chain joins TRBV6-6 to TRBJ1-2, with D uncertain. Trimming removed 4 bases from V and 4 bases from J, with 13 bases in between. CDR1 and CDR2 (germline): MNHNY, SVGAGI (reference sequence). The CDR3 sequence is 14 residues long. CDR3: CASSSGVPPYGYTF. The CDR3 DNA reads as TGTGCCAGCAGTTCGGGAGTCCCCCCCTATGGCTACACCTTC.

J is TRBJ2-1 and V is TRBV4-1, with 10 bases aligning to TRBD1. Germline CDR1 MGHRA, CDR2 YSYEKL. V lost 4 bases, J lost 4 bases, and 7 bases stayed unmatched. This CDR3 spans 16 amino acids. The CDR3 DNA follows: TGCGCCAGCAGCCGTCCGGGACAGGGGCCTTACAATGAGCAGTTCTTC. Translating gives CASSRPGQGPYNEQFF.

The chain has TRBV2 and TRBJ1-4, with D possibly being TRBD1 (6 bases). Germline V gene sequence: CDR1 SNHLY, CDR2 FYNNEI. CDR3 length equals 15 residues. The V end was cut by 5 bases, the J end by 3 bases, with 13 bases between. CDR3 sequence reads: CASSNPGVANEKLFF. CDR3 bases: TGTGCCAGCAGTAACCCAGGGGTAGCTAATGAAAAACTGTTTTTT. The whole variable domain, remainder taken from reference TRBV2 and TRBJ1-4, is EPEVTQTPSHQVTQMGQEVILRCVPISNHLYFYWYRQILGQKVEFLVSFYNNEISEKSEIFDDQFSVERPDGSNFTLKIRSTKLEDSAMYFCASSNPGVANEKLFFGSGTQLSVL.

Of note for this clone: The same CDR3 is also encoded by other DNA sequences in this sample. V gene TRBV5-1 combines with J gene TRBJ2-3; 7 bases map to TRBD2. The CDR3 has 13 amino acids. V was clipped by 5 bases and J by 1 base; unmatched bases: 1. Looked up from germline, CDR1 is SGHRS and CDR2 is YFSETQ. The CDR3 nucleotides read TGCGCCAGCAGTCTAGCGGGCACAGATACGCAGTATTTT. Translated: CASSLAGTDTQYF. Combining the CDR3 with reference TRBV5-1 and TRBJ2-3 gives the whole variable domain KAGVTQTPRYLIKTRGQQVTLSCSPISGHRSVSWYQQTPGQGLQFLFEYFSETQRNKGNFPGRFSGRQFSNSRSEMNVSTLELGDSALYLCASSLAGTDTQYFGPGTRLTVL.

This clone was recorded once. The gene calls are TRBV30 and TRBJ1-2; 9 bases are a match to TRBD1. The germline CDR1 and CDR2 sequences are GTSNPN and SVGIG (reference sequence). The V and J ends lost 1 base and 8 bases, in that order; junction bases with no gene match: 8. The CDR3 has 14 amino acids. The DNA of the CDR3 is TGTGCCTGGAGTGCCACCGGGACAGGGTCCGGCTACACCTTC. This encodes CAWSATGTGSGYTF. Combining the CDR3 with reference TRBV30 and TRBJ1-2 gives the whole variable domain SQTIHQWPATLVQPVGSPLSLECTVEGTSNPNLYWYRQAAGRGLQLLFYSVGIGQISSEVPQNLSASRPQDRQFILSSKKLLLSDSGFYLCAWSATGTGSGYTFGSGTRLTVV.